This T cell receptor (beta chain) was identified during a study of cytomegalovirus exposure and HLA in healthy donors. The study, taken as a whole, reports: A later examination showed that TCR association rates differed by HLA locus, with DRB1 most and HLA-C fewest. A few chains linked to CMV were shown in vitro to be specific for CMV antigens.

On this clone itself: Its antigen is unidentified.

PCR primers comprised 60 Vbeta and 13 Jbeta primers. TCRdb's copy holds only in-frame clones and misses some; the assay was immunoSEQ multiplex PCR. The sample consists of approximately 140,000 clones, around 80% of them appearing once. The germline gives CDR1 SGHRS, CDR2 YFSETQ. This CDR3 comprises 14 residues. V was shortened by 1 base and J by 0 bases, with 7 bases between the two germline ends. This TCR was recovered from a male donor in good health and CMV-seronegative. What was sequenced was PBMCs. The rearrangement joins TRBV5-1 to TRBJ1-1; D unresolved. CDR3 nucleotides: TGCGCCAGCAGCTTGAAACAGATGAACACTGAAGCTTTCTTT. It encodes CASSLKQMNTEAFF.